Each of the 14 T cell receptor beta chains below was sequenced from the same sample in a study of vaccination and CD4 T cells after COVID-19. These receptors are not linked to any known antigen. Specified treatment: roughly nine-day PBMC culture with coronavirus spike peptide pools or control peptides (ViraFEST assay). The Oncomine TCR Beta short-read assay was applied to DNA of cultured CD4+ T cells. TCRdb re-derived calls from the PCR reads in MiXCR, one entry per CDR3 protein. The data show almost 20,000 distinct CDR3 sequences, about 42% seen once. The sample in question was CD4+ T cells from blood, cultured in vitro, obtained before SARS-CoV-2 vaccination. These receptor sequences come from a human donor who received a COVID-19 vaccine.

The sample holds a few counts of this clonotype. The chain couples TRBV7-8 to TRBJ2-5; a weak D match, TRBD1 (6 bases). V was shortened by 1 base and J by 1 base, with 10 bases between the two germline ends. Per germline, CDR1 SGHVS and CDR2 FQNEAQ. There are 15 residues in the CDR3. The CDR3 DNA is TGTGCCAGCAGCTTAGGACAGGCCTCCCAAGAGACCCAGTACTTC. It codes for CASSLGQASQETQYF.

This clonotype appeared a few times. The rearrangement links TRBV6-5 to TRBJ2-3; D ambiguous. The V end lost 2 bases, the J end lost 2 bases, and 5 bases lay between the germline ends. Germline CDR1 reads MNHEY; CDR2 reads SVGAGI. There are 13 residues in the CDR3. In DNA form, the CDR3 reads TGTGCCAGCAGTTACAGCCCCACAGATACGCAGTATTTT. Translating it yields CASSYSPTDTQYF.

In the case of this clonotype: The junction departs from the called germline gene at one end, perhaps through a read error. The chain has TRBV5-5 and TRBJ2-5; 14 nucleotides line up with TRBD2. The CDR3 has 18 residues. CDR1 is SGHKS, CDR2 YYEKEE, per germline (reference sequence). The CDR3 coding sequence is TGTGCCAGCAGCTTCATGACTAGCGGGGGGGCCTTCCAGGAGACCCAGTGCTTC. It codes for CASSFMTSGGAFQETQCF.

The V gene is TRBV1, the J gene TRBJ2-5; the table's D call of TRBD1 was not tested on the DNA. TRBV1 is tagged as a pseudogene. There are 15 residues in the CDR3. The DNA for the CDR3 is TGCACCAGCAGGAGACGAACGGGGGGCCAAGAGACCCAGTACTTC. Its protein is CTSRRRTGGQETQYF.

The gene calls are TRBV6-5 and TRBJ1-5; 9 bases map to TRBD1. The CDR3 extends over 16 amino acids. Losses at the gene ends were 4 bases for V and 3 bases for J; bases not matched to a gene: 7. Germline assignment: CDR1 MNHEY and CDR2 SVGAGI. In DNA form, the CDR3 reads TGTGCCAGCAGTTCTGGGACAGGGTCCGACAATCAGCCCCAGCATTTT. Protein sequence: CASSSGTGSDNQPQHF.

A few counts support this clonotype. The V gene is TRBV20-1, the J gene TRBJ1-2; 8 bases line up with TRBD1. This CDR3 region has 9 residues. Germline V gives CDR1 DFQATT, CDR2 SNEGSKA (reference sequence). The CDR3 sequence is CRTGDGYTF. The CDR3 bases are TGCAGGACAGGGGATGGCTACACCTTC.

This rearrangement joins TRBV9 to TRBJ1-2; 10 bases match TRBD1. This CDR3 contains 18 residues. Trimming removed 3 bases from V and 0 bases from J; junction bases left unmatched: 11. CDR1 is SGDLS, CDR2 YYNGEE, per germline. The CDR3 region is CASSAGGWDRGANYGYTF. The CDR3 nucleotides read TGTGCCAGCAGCGCAGGGGGTTGGGACAGGGGAGCTAACTATGGCTACACCTTC.

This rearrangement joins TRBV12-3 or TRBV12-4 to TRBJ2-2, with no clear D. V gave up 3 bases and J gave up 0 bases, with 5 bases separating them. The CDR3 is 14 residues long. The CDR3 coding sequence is TGTGCCAGCAGTTTCGACACGAACACCGGGGAGCTGTTTTTT. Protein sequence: CASSFDTNTGELFF.

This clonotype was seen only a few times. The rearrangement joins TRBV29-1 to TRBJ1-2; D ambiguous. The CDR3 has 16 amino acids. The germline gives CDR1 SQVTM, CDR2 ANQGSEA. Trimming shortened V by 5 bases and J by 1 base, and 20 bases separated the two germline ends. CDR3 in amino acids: CSVMPLGERINYGYTF. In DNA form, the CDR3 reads TGCAGCGTTATGCCCCTCGGGGAGAGAATTAACTATGGCTACACCTTC.

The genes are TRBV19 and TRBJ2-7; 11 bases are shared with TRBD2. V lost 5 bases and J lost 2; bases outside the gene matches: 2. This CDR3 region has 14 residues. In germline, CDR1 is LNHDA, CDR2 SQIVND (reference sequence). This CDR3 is CASSSSGGPYEQYF. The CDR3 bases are TGTGCCAGTAGTTCTAGCGGGGGGCCCTACGAGCAGTACTTC.

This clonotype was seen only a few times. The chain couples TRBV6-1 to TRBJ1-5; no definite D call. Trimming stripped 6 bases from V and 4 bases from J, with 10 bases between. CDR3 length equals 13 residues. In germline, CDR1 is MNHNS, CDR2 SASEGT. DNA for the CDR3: TGTGCCAGCAGGGGAGGGTGGAATCAGCCCCAGCATTTT. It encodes CASRGGWNQPQHF.

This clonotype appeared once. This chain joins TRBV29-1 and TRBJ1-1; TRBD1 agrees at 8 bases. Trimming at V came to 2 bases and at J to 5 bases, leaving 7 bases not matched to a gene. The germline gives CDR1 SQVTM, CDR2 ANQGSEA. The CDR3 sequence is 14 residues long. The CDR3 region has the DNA TGCAGCGTTGAACACGGACAGGGTGGAACTGAAGCTTTCTTT. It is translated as CSVEHGQGGTEAFF.

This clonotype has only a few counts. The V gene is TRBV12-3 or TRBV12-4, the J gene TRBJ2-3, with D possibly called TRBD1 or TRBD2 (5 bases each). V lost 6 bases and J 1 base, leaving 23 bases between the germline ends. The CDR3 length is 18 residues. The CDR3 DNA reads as TGTGCCAGCAGCCCCAGCGGTCCGGACACCCTCCGCACAGATACGCAGTATTTT. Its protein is CASSPSGPDTLRTDTQYF.

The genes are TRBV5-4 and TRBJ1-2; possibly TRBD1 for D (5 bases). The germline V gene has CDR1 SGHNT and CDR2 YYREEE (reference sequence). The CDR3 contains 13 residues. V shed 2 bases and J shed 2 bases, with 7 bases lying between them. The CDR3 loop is CASSFWGNYGYTF. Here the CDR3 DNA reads TGTGCCAGCAGCTTCTGGGGGAACTATGGCTACACCTTC.